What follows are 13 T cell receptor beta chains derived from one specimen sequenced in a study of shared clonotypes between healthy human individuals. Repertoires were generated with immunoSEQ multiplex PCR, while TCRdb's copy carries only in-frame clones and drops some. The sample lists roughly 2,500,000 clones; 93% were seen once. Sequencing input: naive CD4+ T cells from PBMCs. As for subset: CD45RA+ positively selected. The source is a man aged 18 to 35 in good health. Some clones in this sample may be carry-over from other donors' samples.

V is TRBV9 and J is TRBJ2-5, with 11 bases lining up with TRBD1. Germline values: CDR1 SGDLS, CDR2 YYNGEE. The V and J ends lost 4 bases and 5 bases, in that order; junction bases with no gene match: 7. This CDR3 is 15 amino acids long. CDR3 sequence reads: CASSLGTGGAETQYF. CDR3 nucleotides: TGTGCCAGCAGCTTGGGGACAGGGGGAGCCGAGACCCAGTACTTC.

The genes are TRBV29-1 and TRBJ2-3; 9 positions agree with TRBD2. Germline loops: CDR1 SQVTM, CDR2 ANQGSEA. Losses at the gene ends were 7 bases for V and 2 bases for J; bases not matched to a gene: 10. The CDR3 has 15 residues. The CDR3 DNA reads TGCAGCGCCGGACTAGCGAGCGAATACACAGATACGCAGTATTTT. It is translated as CSAGLASEYTDTQYF.

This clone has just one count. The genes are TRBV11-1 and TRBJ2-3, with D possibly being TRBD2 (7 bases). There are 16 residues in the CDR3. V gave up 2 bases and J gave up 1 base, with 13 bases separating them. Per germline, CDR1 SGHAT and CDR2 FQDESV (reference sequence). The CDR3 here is CASSLWGGGGTDTQYF. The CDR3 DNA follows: TGTGCCAGCAGCTTATGGGGAGGGGGAGGCACAGATACGCAGTATTTT.

Here the CDR3 DNA reads TGTGCCAGTACCGACAGATCGAATCAGCCCCAGCATTTT. Encoded protein: CASTDRSNQPQHF. The genes are TRBV19 and TRBJ1-5; a weak D match, TRBD1 (5 bases). CDR1 LNHDA and CDR2 SQIVND come from the germline V gene (reference sequence). This CDR3 contains 13 residues. Trimming cost V 7 bases and J 4 bases, with 11 bases left between them.

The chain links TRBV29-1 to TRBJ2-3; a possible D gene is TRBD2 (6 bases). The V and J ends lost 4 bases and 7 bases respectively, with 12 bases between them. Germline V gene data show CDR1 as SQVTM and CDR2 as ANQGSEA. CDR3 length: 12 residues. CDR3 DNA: TGCAGCGTTGTGGGGGGAACAAATACGCAGTATTTT. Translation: CSVVGGTNTQYF.

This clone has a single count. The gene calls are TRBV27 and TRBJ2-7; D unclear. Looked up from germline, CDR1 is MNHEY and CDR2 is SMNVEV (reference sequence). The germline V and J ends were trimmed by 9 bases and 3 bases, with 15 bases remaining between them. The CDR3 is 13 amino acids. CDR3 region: CASSRTFIYEQYF. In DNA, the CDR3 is TGTGCCAGTTCCAGGACGTTCATCTACGAGCAGTACTTC.

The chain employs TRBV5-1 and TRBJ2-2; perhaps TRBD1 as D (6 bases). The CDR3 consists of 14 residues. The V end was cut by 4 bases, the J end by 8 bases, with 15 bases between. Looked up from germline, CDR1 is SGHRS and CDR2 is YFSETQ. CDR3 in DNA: TGCGCCAGCAGCGCCTTACAGGGAGAGGGGGAGCTGTTTTTT. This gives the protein CASSALQGEGELFF.

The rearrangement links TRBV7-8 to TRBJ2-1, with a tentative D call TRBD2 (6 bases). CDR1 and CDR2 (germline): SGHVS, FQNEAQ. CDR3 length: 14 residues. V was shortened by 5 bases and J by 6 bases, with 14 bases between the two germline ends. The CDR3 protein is CASSRRDSPNEQFF. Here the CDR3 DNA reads TGTGCCAGCAGCAGACGGGACTCTCCCAATGAGCAGTTCTTC.

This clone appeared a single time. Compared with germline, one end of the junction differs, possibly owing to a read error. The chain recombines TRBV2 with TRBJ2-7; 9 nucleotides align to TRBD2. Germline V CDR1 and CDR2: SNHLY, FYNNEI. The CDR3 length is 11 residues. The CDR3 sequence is CASSPAGGQSF. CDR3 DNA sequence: TGTGCCAGCAGCCCAGCGGGGGGACAGTCCTTC.

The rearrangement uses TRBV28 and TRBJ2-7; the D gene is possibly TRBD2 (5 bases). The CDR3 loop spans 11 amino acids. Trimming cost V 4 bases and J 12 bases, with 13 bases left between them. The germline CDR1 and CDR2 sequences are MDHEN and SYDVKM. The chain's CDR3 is CASSSLTGRYF. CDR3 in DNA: TGTGCCAGCAGTTCCCTGACGGGAAGGTACTTC. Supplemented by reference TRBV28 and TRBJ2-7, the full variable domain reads DVKVTQSSRYLVKRTGEKVFLECVQDMDHENMFWYRQDPGLGLRLIYFSYDVKMKEKGDIPEGYSVSREKKERFSLILESASTNQTSMYLCASSSLTGRYFGPGTRLTVT.

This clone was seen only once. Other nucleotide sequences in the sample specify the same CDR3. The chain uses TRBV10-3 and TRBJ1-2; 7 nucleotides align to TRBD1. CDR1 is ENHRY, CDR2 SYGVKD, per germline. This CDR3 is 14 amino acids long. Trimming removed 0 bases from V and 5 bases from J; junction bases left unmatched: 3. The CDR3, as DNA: TGTGCCATCAGTGAGTCCCAGGGGGTTTATGGCTACACCTTC. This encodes CAISESQGVYGYTF.

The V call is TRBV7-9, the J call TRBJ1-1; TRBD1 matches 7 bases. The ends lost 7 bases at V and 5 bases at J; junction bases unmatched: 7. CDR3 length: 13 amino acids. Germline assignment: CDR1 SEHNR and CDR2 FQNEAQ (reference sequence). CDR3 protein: CASNLIQGTEAFF. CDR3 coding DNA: TGTGCCAGCAACCTAATACAGGGGACTGAAGCTTTCTTT. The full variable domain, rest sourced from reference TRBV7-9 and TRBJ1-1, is DTGVSQNPRHKITKRGQNVTFRCDPISEHNRLYWYRQTLGQGPEFLTYFQNEAQLEKSRLLSDRFSAERPKGSFSTLEIQRTEQGDSAMYLCASNLIQGTEAFFGQGTRLTVV.

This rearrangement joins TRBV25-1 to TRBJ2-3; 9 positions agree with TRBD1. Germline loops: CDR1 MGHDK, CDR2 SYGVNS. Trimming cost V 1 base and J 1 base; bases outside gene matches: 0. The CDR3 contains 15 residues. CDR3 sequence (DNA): TGTGCCAGCAGTGAATGGACAGGGGGCACAGATACGCAGTATTTT. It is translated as CASSEWTGGTDTQYF.